The source of this T cell receptor (beta chain) is a study of T cells after yellow fever vaccination. In germline, CDR1 is LGHNA, CDR2 YSLEER. Trimming took 3 bases from V and 0 from J, leaving 7 bases between them. This CDR3 has 14 residues. TCRdb fed the 5' RACE reads into MiXCR, producing one record per CDR3 protein. Of hundreds of thousands of distinct CDR3 sequences listed, 8.5% to 10% are singletons. This clonotype was sampled from a man aged 18 to 35 who received the YFV17D yellow fever vaccine. Sequences were derived from PBMCs, sampled on the day of the first yellow fever vaccination. This chain joins TRBV4-3 and TRBJ2-3; D is ambiguous. CDR3 sequence (DNA): TGCGCCAGCAGCCAGTCCCGCAGCACAGATACGCAGTATTTT. It codes for CASSQSRSTDTQYF.